This is a list of T cell receptor beta chains from one sample in a study of cytomegalovirus exposure and HLA in healthy donors. Sequencing used immunoSEQ multiplex PCR; TCRdb keeps in-frame clones, though not all of them. The table lists about 130,000 clones, approximately 89% of them singletons. Sequencing was performed on PBMCs. The source is a man aged 30 to 45 in good health and CMV-seronegative. Each CDR3 is given with its conserved first and last residue. Each record gives: clone size, D gene, J gene, V gene, CDR3 protein, CDR3 DNA. The D gene is left open where the match is weak. Some rows mark clone size as missing; the rest say once, few, many or name a class of expanded clone.

size: NA
D: TRBD1
J: TRBJ2-6
V: TRBV4-2
CDR3: CASSHLGQGSGANVLTF
DNA: TGTGCCAGCAGCCACTTGGGACAGGGCTCTGGGGCCAACGTCCTGACTTTC

size: NA
D: NA
J: TRBJ2-2
V: TRBV5-1
CDR3: CASSFEAGELFF
DNA: TGCGCCAGCAGCTTCGAGGCCGGGGAGCTGTTTTTT

size: NA
D: NA
J: TRBJ2-1
V: TRBV29-1
CDR3: CSLALDLYNEQFF
DNA: TGCAGCCTCGCTTTAGACTTATACAATGAGCAGTTCTTC

size: NA
D: TRBD2
J: TRBJ2-2
V: TRBV28
CDR3: CASTPPGIWGGQSNTGELFF
DNA: TGTGCCAGCACCCCCCCCGGGATATGGGGAGGGCAGAGTAACACCGGGGAGCTGTTTTTT

size: once
D: TRBD2
J: TRBJ2-1
V: TRBV27
CDR3: CASSLSGLAELTNEQFF
DNA: TGTGCCAGCAGTTTATCGGGACTAGCGGAATTAACCAATGAGCAGTTCTTC

size: NA
D: TRBD2
J: TRBJ2-2
V: TRBV5-1
CDR3: CASSLLGGWTGELFF
DNA: TGCGCCAGCAGCTTGTTGGGAGGGTGGACCGGGGAGCTGTTTTTT

size: once
D: NA
J: TRBJ1-5
V: TRBV6-5
CDR3: CASSLGGSHQPQHF
DNA: TGTGCCAGCAGTTTAGGAGGGTCCCATCAGCCCCAGCATTTT

size: NA
D: NA
J: TRBJ2-3
V: TRBV5-1
CDR3: CASSSNRITDTQYF
DNA: TGCGCCAGCAGCTCCAACAGGATCACAGATACGCAGTATTTT

size: NA
D: NA
J: TRBJ1-2
V: TRBV5-5
CDR3: CASSVNPGLGNYGYTF
DNA: TGTGCCAGCAGCGTAAACCCGGGACTGGGAAACTATGGCTACACCTTC

size: NA
D: TRBD1
J: TRBJ2-7
V: TRBV11-2
CDR3: CASSFGQGGSYEQYF
DNA: TGTGCCAGCAGCTTCGGACAGGGCGGCTCCTACGAGCAGTACTTC

size: NA
D: TRBD2
J: TRBJ2-2
V: TRBV11-3
CDR3: CASSLRGATGELFF
DNA: TGTGCCAGCAGCTTGCGGGGGGCCACCGGGGAGCTGTTTTTT

size: once
D: NA
J: TRBJ1-1
V: TRBV5-4
CDR3: CASSGEGRANTEAFF
DNA: TGTGCCAGCAGCGGGGAGGGCAGGGCGAACACTGAAGCTTTCTTT

size: few
D: NA
J: TRBJ1-6
V: TRBV28
CDR3: CASGRDRNSPLHF
DNA: TGTGCCAGCGGCCGTGACAGGAATTCACCCCTCCACTTT

size: NA
D: TRBD1
J: TRBJ2-2
V: TRBV7-6
CDR3: CASTDPPGTDTGELFF
DNA: TGTGCCAGCACCGACCCTCCCGGGACAGACACCGGGGAGCTGTTTTTT

size: NA
D: TRBD1
J: TRBJ2-5
V: TRBV2
CDR3: CASSRTGTGDETQYF
DNA: TGTGCCAGCAGCCGCACCGGGACAGGGGATGAGACCCAGTACTTC

size: NA
D: TRBD1
J: TRBJ2-7
V: TRBV27
CDR3: CASSYGTDYEQYF
DNA: TGTGCCAGCAGTTACGGGACAGACTACGAGCAGTACTTC

size: few
D: NA
J: TRBJ1-6
V: TRBV9
CDR3: CASSVVEGPLHF
DNA: TGTGCCAGCAGCGTAGTGGAGGGACCCCTCCACTTT

size: NA
D: NA
J: TRBJ2-7
V: TRBV7-6
CDR3: CASSLAAGAGEQYF
DNA: TGTGCCAGCAGCTTAGCCGCAGGGGCGGGCGAGCAGTACTTC

size: few
D: NA
J: TRBJ1-6
V: TRBV27
CDR3: CASSFRGEVNSPLHF
DNA: TGTGCCAGCAGTTTTCGGGGAGAGGTCAATTCACCCCTCCACTTT

size: NA
D: TRBD1
J: TRBJ2-5
V: TRBV10-3
CDR3: CAIRGQGRQETQYF
DNA: TGTGCCATCAGGGGACAGGGGAGACAAGAGACCCAGTACTTC

size: NA
D: TRBD2
J: TRBJ2-3
V: TRBV14
CDR3: CASSLTSGVSDTQYF
DNA: TGTGCCAGCAGTCTTACTAGCGGGGTGTCAGATACGCAGTATTTT

size: NA
D: TRBD2
J: TRBJ2-3
V: TRBV6-4
CDR3: CASSDSGGATDTQYF
DNA: TGTGCCAGCAGTGACAGCGGGGGGGCCACAGATACGCAGTATTTT

size: few
D: NA
J: TRBJ1-1
V: TRBV11-1
CDR3: CASSLLEYNTEAFF
DNA: TGTGCCAGCAGCTTGCTAGAGTATAACACTGAAGCTTTCTTT

size: NA
D: NA
J: TRBJ1-1
V: TRBV5-1
CDR3: CASSLDGQGATEAFF
DNA: TGCGCCAGCAGCTTGGACGGGCAAGGGGCCACTGAAGCTTTCTTT

size: NA
D: NA
J: TRBJ2-7
V: TRBV7-2
CDR3: CASSLDSRGTSYEQYF
DNA: TGTGCCAGCAGCTTAGATTCTAGGGGCACGTCCTACGAGCAGTACTTC

size: once
D: TRBD1
J: TRBJ1-1
V: TRBV27
CDR3: CASSPYLLTGSTEAFF
DNA: TGTGCCAGCAGCCCCTATCTCTTGACAGGGAGCACTGAAGCTTTCTTT

size: NA
D: NA
J: TRBJ1-4
V: TRBV7-9
CDR3: CASRSGVANEKLFF
DNA: TGTGCCAGCAGATCAGGGGTGGCTAATGAAAAACTGTTTTTT

size: NA
D: TRBD1
J: TRBJ2-5
V: TRBV5-1
CDR3: CASTPRQGGSAQYF
DNA: TGCGCCAGCACCCCACGACAGGGTGGAAGTGCCCAGTACTTC

size: NA
D: NA
J: TRBJ1-5
V: TRBV19
CDR3: CASSRQSNQPQHF
DNA: TGTGCCAGTAGTAGGCAGTCCAATCAGCCCCAGCATTTT

size: NA
D: TRBD2
J: TRBJ2-5
V: TRBV11-3
CDR3: CASSPGLAGAQETQYF
DNA: TGTGCCAGCAGCCCGGGACTAGCGGGGGCCCAAGAGACCCAGTACTTC

size: NA
D: TRBD1
J: TRBJ1-1
V: TRBV4-1
CDR3: CASSHPPTGQFGAFF
DNA: TGCGCCAGCAGCCACCCCCCTACGGGACAGTTCGGAGCTTTCTTT

size: NA
D: TRBD1
J: TRBJ2-7
V: TRBV7-2
CDR3: CASSRDRGSHEQYF
DNA: TGTGCCAGCAGCCGGGACAGGGGGTCCCACGAGCAGTACTTC

size: once
D: TRBD2
J: TRBJ2-7
V: TRBV5-6
CDR3: CASSLVGGGVEQYF
DNA: TGTGCCAGCAGCTTGGTCGGCGGGGGGGTCGAGCAGTACTTC

size: NA
D: TRBD1
J: TRBJ2-7
V: TRBV19
CDR3: CASSIGQGGGHEQYF
DNA: TGTGCCAGTAGTATTGGACAGGGAGGAGGCCACGAGCAGTACTTC

size: NA
D: NA
J: TRBJ1-4
V: TRBV7-9
CDR3: CASSYGTINEKLFF
DNA: TGTGCCAGCAGCTACGGGACAATAAATGAAAAACTGTTTTTT

size: NA
D: NA
J: TRBJ2-2
V: TRBV5-1
CDR3: CASSFQGADTGELFF
DNA: TGCGCCAGCAGCTTCCAGGGTGCCGACACCGGGGAGCTGTTTTTT

size: NA
D: NA
J: TRBJ2-1
V: TRBV7-2
CDR3: CAGGGSPAVNNEQFF
DNA: TGTGCCGGGGGGGGCAGCCCGGCAGTTAACAATGAGCAGTTCTTC

size: once
D: NA
J: TRBJ2-7
V: TRBV5-6
CDR3: CASSFKAALRGEQYF
DNA: TGTGCCAGCAGCTTTAAGGCGGCCCTCCGCGGGGAGCAGTACTTC

size: NA
D: TRBD2
J: TRBJ2-1
V: TRBV7-9
CDR3: CASSSSGGNYNEQFF
DNA: TGTGCCAGCAGCAGTAGCGGGGGAAACTACAATGAGCAGTTCTTC

size: NA
D: NA
J: TRBJ2-7
V: TRBV6-5
CDR3: CASRQGVSEQYF
DNA: TGTGCCAGCAGACAAGGGGTAAGCGAGCAGTACTTC

size: once
D: TRBD1
J: TRBJ1-3
V: TRBV9
CDR3: CASSVGGTGGNTIYF
DNA: TGTGCCAGCAGCGTCGGGGGGACAGGGGGAAACACCATATATTTT

size: NA
D: TRBD1
J: TRBJ2-7
V: TRBV27
CDR3: CASNRQGARAEQYF
DNA: TGTGCCAGCAATCGACAGGGGGCGCGGGCCGAGCAGTACTTC

size: NA
D: NA
J: TRBJ2-5
V: TRBV28
CDR3: CASSLFPRQETQYF
DNA: TGTGCCAGCAGTTTATTTCCTAGACAAGAGACCCAGTACTTC

size: NA
D: NA
J: TRBJ2-2
V: TRBV2
CDR3: CASSDPRAGNTGELFF
DNA: TGTGCCAGCAGTGACCCCAGGGCGGGAAACACCGGGGAGCTGTTTTTT

size: NA
D: NA
J: TRBJ1-5
V: TRBV2
CDR3: CASSEQGGNQPQHF
DNA: TGTGCCAGCAGTGAACAGGGTGGCAATCAGCCCCAGCATTTT

size: NA
D: TRBD1
J: TRBJ2-7
V: TRBV10-3
CDR3: CAISEIGTGGSYEQYF
DNA: TGTGCCATCAGTGAGATCGGGACAGGGGGATCCTACGAGCAGTACTTC

size: NA
D: NA
J: TRBJ2-7
V: TRBV6-1
CDR3: CASSEQRAGYYEQYF
DNA: TGTGCCAGCAGTGAACAAAGAGCAGGGTACTACGAGCAGTACTTC